A selection of T cell receptor beta chains follows, all from one sample in a study of T-cell reconstitution after alpha-beta-depleted transplantation in children. TCRdb reprocessed the PCR reads via MiXCR and lists one record per CDR3 protein. Found here are about 420,000 distinct CDR3 sequences, around 15% of them singletons; the top ten hold 25% to 30%. The sample here was PBMCs, mostly from graft donor cells, taken 360 days after TCRalphabeta/CD19-depleted stem cell transplant. The receptors stem from a boy under two years old who had a stem cell transplant for Wiskott-Aldrich syndrome, so the T cells may come from the graft donor. Both conserved end residues are part of each CDR3. A D gene is named only where the DNA matches it firmly. Rows may omit the clone size; those that give it use once, few, many or a size class.

V	size	J	D	DNA	CDR3
TRBV7-9	many	TRBJ2-1	NA	TGTGCCAGCAGCATACAGGGTTGGAATGAGCAGTTCTTC	CASSIQGWNEQFF
TRBV5-1	few	TRBJ2-1	NA	TGCGCCAGCAGCCTTGCGGTATGGGGAAGGGGGTACAATGAGCAGTTCTTC	CASSLAVWGRGYNEQFF
TRBV9	NA	TRBJ2-3	NA	TGTGCCAGCAGCTTTAGAGAGGGAGATACGCAGTATTTT	CASSFREGDTQYF
TRBV9	few	TRBJ2-3	NA	TGTGCCAGCAATTCGGGATTCACAGATACGCAGTATTTT	CASNSGFTDTQYF
TRBV7-2	NA	TRBJ1-2	TRBD1	TGTGCCAGCAGCTTAGTCGCCAGGGGGCCTTATGGCTACACCTTC	CASSLVARGPYGYTF
TRBV6-1	few	TRBJ2-5	TRBD1	TGTGCCAGCAGCTGGGACAGGGGGCTGGGATCCCAGTACTTC	CASSWDRGLGSQYF
TRBV18	NA	TRBJ2-1	TRBD2	TGTGCCAGCTCACCACCCTCTCTAGCGGGGAGCTCCTACAATGAGCAGTTCTTC	CASSPPSLAGSSYNEQFF
TRBV11-2	few	TRBJ2-3	TRBD2	TGTGCCAGCAGCCTCCCCCGACTAGCGGGAGTTGATACGCAGTATTTT	CASSLPRLAGVDTQYF
TRBV10-3	NA	TRBJ2-1	TRBD2	TGTGCCATCAGAACTAGCGGGGGTAGCTCCTACAATGAGCAGTTCTTC	CAIRTSGGSSYNEQFF
TRBV5-5	many	TRBJ2-1	NA	TGTGCCAGCAGCCAAAACAATGAGCAGTTCTTC	CASSQNNEQFF
TRBV24-1	NA	TRBJ2-1	NA	TGTGCCACCGCCTCAGTCCGCGGCTCGCAGTTCTTC	CATASVRGSQFF
TRBV20-1	few	TRBJ2-3	NA	TGCAGTGCTAGCCCAAACACCGGACTAGATACGCAGTATTTT	CSASPNTGLDTQYF
TRBV6-5	once	TRBJ2-7	NA	TGTGCCAGCAGTTACTTGGCCCGTGCCGAGCAGTACTTC	CASSYLARAEQYF
TRBV10-3	few	TRBJ2-1	TRBD2	TGTGCCATCAGTGCGTACGGCCAGCGGGGGGACAATGAGCAGTTCTTC	CAISAYGQRGDNEQFF
TRBV29-1	few	TRBJ2-3	TRBD2	TGCAGCGTTGAAGATCAGCTAGCGGGGGGAGATACGCAGTATTTT	CSVEDQLAGGDTQYF
TRBV28	few	TRBJ2-7	NA	TGTGCCAGCAGTTACCCCTCGACAGTATCCTACGAGCAGTACTTC	CASSYPSTVSYEQYF
TRBV2	few	TRBJ1-1	NA	TGTGCCAGCAGGGGATGGACGGGAATGGGGGAAGCTTTCTTT	CASRGWTGMGEAFF
TRBV7-9	many	TRBJ2-2	NA	TGTGCCAGCAGAGGGGTGGAAGGTCACACCGGGGAGCTGTTTTTT	CASRGVEGHTGELFF
TRBV10-3	few	TRBJ2-7	NA	TGTGCCATCAGTGACCCCCGGTTCGAGCAGTACTTC	CAISDPRFEQYF
TRBV3-1	NA	TRBJ2-5	NA	TGTGCCAGCAGCCAAGTGTCACTAGCTTGGGAGACCCAGTACTTC	CASSQVSLAWETQYF
TRBV5-1	once	TRBJ2-2	NA	TGCGCCAGCAGCCCCCCATCGAACACCGGGGAGCTGTTTTTT	CASSPPSNTGELFF
TRBV5-1	NA	TRBJ2-1	TRBD1	TGCGCCAGCAGCTCAGACAGGGGTAGTGAGCAGTTCTTC	CASSSDRGSEQFF
TRBV7-9	many	TRBJ2-7	NA	TGTGCCAGCAGCTTATTAAAGGGCGGGATACAGGGCAACGAGCAGTACTTC	CASSLLKGGIQGNEQYF
TRBV5-1	few	TRBJ2-7	NA	TGCGCCAGCAGCTTACCAAGACTCCGTCAGGGGCGGCTCTACGAGCAGTACTTC	CASSLPRLRQGRLYEQYF
TRBV3-1	NA	TRBJ2-7	NA	TGTGCCAGCGAATCATCTGGTTTGCCCTACGAGCAGTACTTC	CASESSGLPYEQYF
TRBV20-1	few	TRBJ1-6	NA	TGCAGTGCTAGAGCCTTTAATTCACCCCTCCACTTT	CSARAFNSPLHF
TRBV30	NA	TRBJ2-4	NA	NA	CAWSVGRGTYF
TRBV5-1	NA	TRBJ2-5	NA	TGCGCCACTCGAGAAGGGGAGGAAGAGACCCAGTACTTC	CATREGEEETQYF
TRBV5-1	NA	TRBJ1-4	NA	TGCGCCAGCAGCTTGGGTGACGGCTCTGAAAAACTGTTTTTT	CASSLGDGSEKLFF
TRBV24-1	many	TRBJ2-1	NA	TGTGCCACCAGTGGAAAGGACCCCCGACAGGATCCGATTAATGAGCAGTTCTTC	CATSGKDPRQDPINEQFF
TRBV7-8	once	TRBJ2-7	TRBD2	TGTGCCAGCAGCTTCTACATGGTCCCTAGCGGGAGCTCCTACGAGCAGTACTTC	CASSFYMVPSGSSYEQYF
TRBV4-1	NA	TRBJ2-7	NA	TGCGCCAGCAGCCAAGTCCCTCCCAGAGGGAACTCCTACGAGCAGTACTTC	CASSQVPPRGNSYEQYF
TRBV29-1	NA	TRBJ1-1	NA	TGCAGCGTTGCTACGAACAGGCCCACTGAAGCTTTCTTT	CSVATNRPTEAFF
TRBV6-6	NA	TRBJ1-1	NA	TGTGCCAGCAGCCTCCCGGAAGTTACGAACACTGAAGCTTTCTTT	CASSLPEVTNTEAFF
TRBV20-1	NA	TRBJ2-7	NA	TGCAGTGCTAGAGTTGCCGGCTACGAGCAGTACTTC	CSARVAGYEQYF
TRBV4-3	NA	TRBJ2-2	NA	TGCGCCAGCAGCGCTCTGGGGAGTCCCACCGGGGAGCTGTTTTTT	CASSALGSPTGELFF
TRBV12-3/TRBV12-4	few	TRBJ2-4	NA	TGTGCCAGCAGTTATCCCAGGGGAGCCAAAAACATTCAGTACTTC	CASSYPRGAKNIQYF
TRBV5-1	NA	TRBJ2-2	NA	TGCGCCAGCAGCTTGGGGACCGCGGAGCTGTTTTTT	CASSLGTAELFF
TRBV7-9	few	TRBJ2-5	NA	TGTGCCAGCAGTTTCAGGGAGATAGAGACCCAGTACTTC	CASSFREIETQYF
TRBV4-2	NA	TRBJ2-7	NA	TGTGCTAGCAGCGTCCCGTCTGTGGGGGAGCAGTACTTC	CASSVPSVGEQYF
TRBV7-9	NA	TRBJ2-1	TRBD1	TGTGCCAGCAGCTTAGCCACAGGGGCCAATACCCCCAATGAGCAGTTCTTC	CASSLATGANTPNEQFF
TRBV5-1	many	TRBJ2-2	NA	TGCGCCAGCAGCCCCGCAGTTACAACGAACACCGGGGAGCTGTTTTTT	CASSPAVTTNTGELFF
TRBV7-9	NA	TRBJ1-1	NA	TGTGCCAGCAGCTTATGGCTAGGAGGGGACTCTGAAGCTTTCTTT	CASSLWLGGDSEAFF
TRBV7-2	NA	TRBJ2-7	TRBD1	TGTGCCAGCAGCTCAGCGAAGGTCCTCCGGGACAGCTCCTACGAGCAGTACTTC	CASSSAKVLRDSSYEQYF
TRBV9	NA	TRBJ2-2	NA	TGTGCCAGCAGCGGACCACCGGGACCACACACCGGGGAGCTGTTTTTT	CASSGPPGPHTGELFF
TRBV4-1	NA	TRBJ2-4	NA	TGCGCCAGCAGCCAAGACCGGCAGGGATCAGCCAAAAACATTCAGTACTTC	CASSQDRQGSAKNIQYF
TRBV10-3	few	TRBJ2-3	TRBD1	TGTGCCATCAGTGATCTGACAGGGGGCACGGCAGATACGCAGTATTTT	CAISDLTGGTADTQYF
TRBV29-1	NA	TRBJ2-3	NA	TGCAGCGTTGGGGGAGTTGTCACAGATACGCAGTATTTT	CSVGGVVTDTQYF
TRBV7-6	few	TRBJ2-5	NA	TGTGCCAGCAGACCAAACGGGGCGGGGCAAGAGACCCAGTACTTC	CASRPNGAGQETQYF
TRBV6-5	few	TRBJ2-7	TRBD1	TGTGCCAGCAGTTACTCGACAGGGGCCCCCTACGAGCAGTACTTC	CASSYSTGAPYEQYF
TRBV18	NA	TRBJ2-2	NA	TGTGCCAGCTCACCAGGGGAAGACACCGGGGAGCTGTTTTTT	CASSPGEDTGELFF
TRBV12-3/TRBV12-4	NA	TRBJ2-5	TRBD1	TGTGCCAGCAGTCCGACGGACAGCCCCAGGGGGGAGACCCAGTACTTC	CASSPTDSPRGETQYF
TRBV3-1	few	TRBJ2-4	TRBD2	TGTGCCAGCAGCCAAGGACTAGCGGGAGTTCGGAACATTCAGTACTTC	CASSQGLAGVRNIQYF
TRBV11-2	NA	TRBJ2-1	NA	TGTGCCAGCAGCTTATTCGGCGGGCTTGACAATGAGCAGTTCTTC	CASSLFGGLDNEQFF
TRBV4-3	few	TRBJ2-1	TRBD2	TGCGCCAGCAGCCAAGAATGGAGGACTAGCGCTTACAATGAGCAGTTCTTC	CASSQEWRTSAYNEQFF
TRBV11-2	many	TRBJ2-1	TRBD1	TGTGCCAGCAGTTTCAGCGGGACAGGGATCAATGAGCAGTTCTTC	CASSFSGTGINEQFF
TRBV12-3/TRBV12-4	NA	TRBJ2-2	TRBD1	TGTGCCAGCAGTTCAAGGACAGGGCGAAACACCGGGGAGCTGTTTTTT	CASSSRTGRNTGELFF
TRBV5-6	few	TRBJ2-5	NA	TGTGCCAGCAGCTATATTGACTCAATTAGCCCGACCCAGTACTTC	CASSYIDSISPTQYF
TRBV6-2/TRBV6-3	NA	TRBJ2-2	TRBD1	TGTGCCAGCACCAAGAGACAGGGCTGGAACACCGGGGAGCTGTTTTTT	CASTKRQGWNTGELFF
TRBV12-3/TRBV12-4	few	TRBJ2-1	NA	TGTGCCAGCAGTACCCGGGCCCTCTACAATGAGCAGTTCTTC	CASSTRALYNEQFF